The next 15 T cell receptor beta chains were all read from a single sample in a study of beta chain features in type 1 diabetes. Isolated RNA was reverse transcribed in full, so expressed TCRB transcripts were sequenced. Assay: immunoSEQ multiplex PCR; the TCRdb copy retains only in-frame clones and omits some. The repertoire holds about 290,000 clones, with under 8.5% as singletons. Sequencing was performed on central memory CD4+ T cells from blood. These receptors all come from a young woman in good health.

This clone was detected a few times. Written as DNA, the CDR3 is TGTGCCAGCAGCTCCGGGACAAACGTCGGAGGCTACACCTTC. Translation gives CASSSGTNVGGYTF. The chain has TRBV7-2 and TRBJ1-2; D perhaps matches TRBD1 (6 bases). The V gene's germline CDR1 is SGHTA and CDR2 FQGNSA. V shed 4 bases and J shed 8 bases, with 17 bases lying between them. This CDR3 comprises 14 residues. Variable domain in full (rest from reference TRBV7-2 and TRBJ1-2): GAGVSQSPSNKVTEKGKDVELRCDPISGHTALYWYRQSLGQGLEFLIYFQGNSAPDKSGLPSDRFSAERTGGSVSTLTIQRTQQEDSAVYLCASSSGTNVGGYTFGSGTRLTVV.

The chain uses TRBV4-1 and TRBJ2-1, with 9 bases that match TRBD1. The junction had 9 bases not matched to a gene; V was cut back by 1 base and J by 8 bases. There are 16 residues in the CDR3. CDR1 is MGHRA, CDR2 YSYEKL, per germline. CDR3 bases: TGCGCCAGCAGCCAAGCCGGCGGGACAGGGTTCCATGAGCAGTTCTTC. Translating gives CASSQAGGTGFHEQFF.

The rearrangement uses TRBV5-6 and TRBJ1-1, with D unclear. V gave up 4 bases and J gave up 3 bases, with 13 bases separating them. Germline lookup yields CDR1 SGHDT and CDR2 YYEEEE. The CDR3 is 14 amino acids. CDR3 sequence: CASSTGRVDTEAFF. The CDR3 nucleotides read TGTGCCAGCAGCACGGGGAGGGTTGACACTGAAGCTTTCTTT.

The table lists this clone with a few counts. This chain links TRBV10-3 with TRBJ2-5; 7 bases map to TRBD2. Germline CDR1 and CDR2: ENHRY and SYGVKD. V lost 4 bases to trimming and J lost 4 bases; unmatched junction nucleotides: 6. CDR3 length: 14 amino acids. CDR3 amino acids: CAISGGGSPETQYF. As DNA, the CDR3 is TGTGCCATCAGTGGAGGCGGGAGCCCAGAGACCCAGTACTTC.

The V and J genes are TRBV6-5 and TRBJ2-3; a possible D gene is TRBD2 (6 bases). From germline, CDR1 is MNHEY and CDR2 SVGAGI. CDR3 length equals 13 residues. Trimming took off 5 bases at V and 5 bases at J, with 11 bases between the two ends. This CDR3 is CASSLSGRDTQYF. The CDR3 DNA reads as TGTGCCAGCAGTCTTAGCGGAAGAGATACGCAGTATTTT.

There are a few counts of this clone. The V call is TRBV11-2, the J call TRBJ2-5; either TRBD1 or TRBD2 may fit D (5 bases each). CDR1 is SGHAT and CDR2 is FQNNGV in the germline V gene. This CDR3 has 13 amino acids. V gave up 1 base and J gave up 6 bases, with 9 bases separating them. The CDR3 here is CASSLGEGQTQYF. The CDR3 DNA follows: TGTGCCAGCAGCTTAGGAGAGGGACAGACCCAGTACTTC.

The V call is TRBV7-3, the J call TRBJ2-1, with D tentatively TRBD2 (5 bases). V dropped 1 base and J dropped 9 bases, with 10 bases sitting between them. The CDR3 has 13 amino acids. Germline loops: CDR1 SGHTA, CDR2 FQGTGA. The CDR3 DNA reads TGTGCCAGCAGCTTAAAAGACGGGGTTGAGCAGTTCTTC. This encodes CASSLKDGVEQFF.

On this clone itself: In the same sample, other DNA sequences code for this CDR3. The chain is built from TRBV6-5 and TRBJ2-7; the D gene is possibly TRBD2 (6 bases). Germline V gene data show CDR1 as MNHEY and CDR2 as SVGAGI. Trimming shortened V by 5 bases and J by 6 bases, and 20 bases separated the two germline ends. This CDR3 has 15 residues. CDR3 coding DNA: TGTGCCAGCAGTCTCCGCGGGGCCCCAGGCGGCGAGCAGTACTTC. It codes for CASSLRGAPGGEQYF.

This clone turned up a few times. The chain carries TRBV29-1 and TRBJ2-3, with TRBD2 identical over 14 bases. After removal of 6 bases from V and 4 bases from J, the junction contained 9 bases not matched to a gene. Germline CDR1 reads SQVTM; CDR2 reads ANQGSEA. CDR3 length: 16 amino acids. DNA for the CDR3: TGCAGCGTCCCGGGGACTAGCGGGAGTGGTGCAGATACGCAGTATTTT. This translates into CSVPGTSGSGADTQYF.

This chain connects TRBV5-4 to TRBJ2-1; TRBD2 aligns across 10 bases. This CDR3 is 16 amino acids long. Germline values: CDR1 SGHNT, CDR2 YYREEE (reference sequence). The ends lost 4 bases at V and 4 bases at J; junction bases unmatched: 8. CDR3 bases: TGTGCCAGCAGCCCGATAGCGGGAGGCTATTACAATGAGCAGTTCTTC. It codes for CASSPIAGGYYNEQFF.

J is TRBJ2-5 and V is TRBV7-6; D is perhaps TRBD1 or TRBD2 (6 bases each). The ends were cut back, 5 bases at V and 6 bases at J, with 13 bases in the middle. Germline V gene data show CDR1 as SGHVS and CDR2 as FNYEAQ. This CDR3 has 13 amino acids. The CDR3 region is CASSLGGEKTQYF. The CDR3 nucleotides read TGTGCCAGCAGCCTCGGGGGCGAGAAGACCCAGTACTTC.

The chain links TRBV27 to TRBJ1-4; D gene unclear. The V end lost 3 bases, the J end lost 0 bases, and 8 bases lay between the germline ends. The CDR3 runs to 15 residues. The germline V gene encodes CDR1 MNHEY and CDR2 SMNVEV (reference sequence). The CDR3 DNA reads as TGTGCCAGCAGTTTGACGGCAGCAACTAATGAAAAACTGTTTTTT. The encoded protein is CASSLTAATNEKLFF.

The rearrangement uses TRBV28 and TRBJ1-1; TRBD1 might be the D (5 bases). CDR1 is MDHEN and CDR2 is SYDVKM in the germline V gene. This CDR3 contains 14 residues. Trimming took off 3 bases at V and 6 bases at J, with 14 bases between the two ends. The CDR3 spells CASSLEGRGSEAFF. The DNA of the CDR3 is TGTGCCAGCAGTTTGGAGGGGAGGGGCTCTGAAGCTTTCTTT. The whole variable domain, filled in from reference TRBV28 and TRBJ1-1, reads DVKVTQSSRYLVKRTGEKVFLECVQDMDHENMFWYRQDPGLGLRLIYFSYDVKMKEKGDIPEGYSVSREKKERFSLILESASTNQTSMYLCASSLEGRGSEAFFGQGTRLTVV.

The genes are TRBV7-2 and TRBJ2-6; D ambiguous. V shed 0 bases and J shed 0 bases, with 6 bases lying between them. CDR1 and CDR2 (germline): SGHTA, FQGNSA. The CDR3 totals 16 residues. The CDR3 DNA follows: TGTGCCAGCAGCTTAGCGCCGAACTCTGGGGCCAACGTCCTGACTTTC. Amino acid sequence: CASSLAPNSGANVLTF.

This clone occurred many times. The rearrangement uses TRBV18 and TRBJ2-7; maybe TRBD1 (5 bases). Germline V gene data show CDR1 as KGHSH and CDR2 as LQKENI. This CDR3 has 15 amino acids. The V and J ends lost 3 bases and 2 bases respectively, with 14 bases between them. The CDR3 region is CASSPGHTTTYEQYF. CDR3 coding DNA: TGTGCCAGCTCACCTGGACACACGACAACCTACGAGCAGTACTTC.